A single sample is the source of the 17 T cell receptor beta chains below, sequenced in a study of T cells after yellow fever vaccination. One entry per CDR3 protein, called by TCRdb with MiXCR from the 5' RACE reads. The repertoire holds hundreds of thousands of distinct CDR3 sequences, with approximately 10% as singletons. Source: PBMCs, taken on the day of the first yellow fever vaccination. The receptor set was obtained from a man aged 18 to 35 who received the YFV17D yellow fever vaccine.

The gene calls are TRBV12-3 or TRBV12-4 and TRBJ2-4; 9 bases map to TRBD2. The V gene end was trimmed by 3 bases and the J gene end by 9 bases; junction bases not matched to a gene: 9. CDR3 size: 15 residues. CDR3 sequence (DNA): TGTGCCAGCAGTTTTTATCGAGCGGGGGGAAGCATTCAGTACTTC. Translated, it gives CASSFYRAGGSIQYF.

This clonotype was picked up a small number of times. The V and J genes are TRBV20-1 and TRBJ2-1; D is uncertain. This CDR3 has 16 residues. With 5 bases removed from V and 0 bases from J, the gap between germline ends came to 17 bases. CDR1 and CDR2 from the germline V gene are DFQATT and SNEGSKA (reference sequence). The CDR3 region has the DNA TGCAGTGCTGGGTCCCCTGCGCGGAGCTCCTACAATGAGCAGTTCTTC. Translating gives CSAGSPARSSYNEQFF.

CDR3 loop: CSARDRVGPRKTEAFF. Here the CDR3 DNA reads TGCAGTGCTAGAGATAGGGTAGGGCCCCGAAAGACTGAAGCTTTCTTT. This chain links TRBV20-1 with TRBJ1-1; no firm D call. Trimming removed 0 bases at V and 5 bases at J, with 19 bases between. This CDR3 has 16 amino acids. Germline-derived CDR1 and CDR2 are DFQATT and SNEGSKA (reference sequence).

This clonotype was observed a handful of times. CDR3 in DNA: TGTGCCAGCAGCTTCGGTGCACAGGGGGCCTACGAGCAGTACGTC. Its protein is CASSFGAQGAYEQYV. V and J are TRBV7-8 and TRBJ2-7; 8 positions match TRBD1. The CDR3 runs to 15 residues. CDR1 and CDR2 from the germline V gene are SGHVS and FQNEAQ. Trimming removed 3 bases from V and 2 bases from J; junction bases left unmatched: 6.

In this sample, this clonotype turned up many times. V gene TRBV5-1 combines with J gene TRBJ2-5; D possibly corresponds to TRBD1 (5 bases). Trimming cost V 2 bases and J 2 bases, with 16 bases left between them. Germline CDR1 is SGHRS and CDR2 is YFSETQ. The length of the CDR3 is 16 residues. CDR3 sequence: CASSLTGPPGQETQYF. CDR3 nucleotide sequence: TGCGCCAGCAGCTTAACAGGCCCTCCCGGTCAAGAGACCCAGTACTTC.

This clonotype occurred a few times. The V and J genes are TRBV9 and TRBJ2-3; 8 bases are a match to TRBD2. CDR3 length equals 16 residues. The V segment lost 2 bases and the J segment 2 bases; nucleotides outside the gene matches: 7. Germline V gene sequence: CDR1 SGDLS, CDR2 YYNGEE. CDR3: CASSVSPGLVTDTQYF. CDR3 coding DNA: TGTGCCAGCAGCGTGTCACCGGGACTAGTCACAGATACGCAGTATTTT.

The chain joins TRBV7-9 to TRBJ2-7, with D perhaps matching TRBD2 (6 bases). The V and J ends lost 10 bases and 2 bases respectively, with 15 bases between them. Germline CDR1 reads SEHNR; CDR2 reads FQNEAQ (reference sequence). This CDR3 has 13 residues. CDR3 sequence: CAIRRDSTYEQYF. The CDR3 bases are TGTGCCATCCGCCGGGACTCCACCTACGAGCAGTACTTC.

The rearrangement joins TRBV19 to TRBJ2-4; TRBD1 matches at 7 bases. The CDR3 is made up of 18 amino acids. Germline V lookup: CDR1 LNHDA, CDR2 SQIVND (reference sequence). With V trimmed by 4 bases and J by 0 bases, 12 bases remained unmatched. The CDR3 loop reads CASSKSTGPLLAKNIQYF. The CDR3 nucleotides read TGTGCCAGTAGTAAGTCGACAGGGCCGCTCTTAGCCAAAAACATTCAGTACTTC.

This clonotype was detected a few times. The chain combines TRBV28 with TRBJ2-3, with D unresolved. The CDR3 covers 12 residues. V lost 7 bases and J lost 4, with 9 bases in between. CDR1 is MDHEN and CDR2 is SYDVKM in the germline V gene. The DNA for the CDR3 is TGTGCCAGCACCGTCGGACCAGATACGCAGTATTTT. Its protein product is CASTVGPDTQYF.

The chain joins TRBV6-1 to TRBJ1-4; D might be TRBD1 (5 bases). Trimming stripped 8 bases from V and 7 bases from J, with 11 bases between. Per the germline V gene, CDR1 is MNHNS and CDR2 is SASEGT. CDR3 size: 12 residues. The CDR3 spells CASEGWGEKLFF. For the CDR3, the DNA is TGTGCCAGCGAGGGGTGGGGTGAAAAACTGTTTTTT.

V gene TRBV20-1 combines with J gene TRBJ2-5; maybe TRBD1 (5 bases). This CDR3 is 14 amino acids long. Germline loops: CDR1 DFQATT, CDR2 SNEGSKA (reference sequence). V gave up 0 bases and J gave up 4 bases, with 12 bases separating them. For the CDR3, the DNA is TGCAGTGCTAGAGAAGGGGTCTCCCGAGAGACCCAGTACTTC. Residues: CSAREGVSRETQYF.

V is TRBV10-3 and J is TRBJ2-1; D may correspond to TRBD1 or TRBD2 (6 bases each). Per the germline V gene, CDR1 is ENHRY and CDR2 is SYGVKD. This CDR3 is built from 12 residues. Trimming cost V 3 bases and J 11 bases, with 11 bases left between them. The CDR3 loop reads CAISDPGAQQFF. CDR3 bases: TGTGCCATCAGTGATCCGGGGGCGCAGCAGTTCTTC.

As for this clonotype: This clone may be a read error of a much larger clone one base away. The chain uses TRBV4-2 and TRBJ2-7; D is ambiguous. The CDR3 is 15 residues long. CDR1 and CDR2 from the germline V gene are LGHNA and YNFKEQ. CDR3 in amino acids: CASSQAASRSHEQHF. The CDR3, as DNA: TGTGCCAGCAGCCAAGCTGCTTCGAGGTCTCACGAGCAGCACTTC.

The V gene is TRBV20-1, the J gene TRBJ2-7, with D tentatively TRBD1 (5 bases). V lost 3 bases and J lost 6, with 9 bases in between. The germline V gene encodes CDR1 DFQATT and CDR2 SNEGSKA (reference sequence). The CDR3 totals 11 residues. The CDR3 sequence: CSASGQGEQYF. For the CDR3, the DNA is TGCAGTGCTAGTGGACAAGGCGAGCAGTACTTC.

This clonotype was counted many times. The chain recombines TRBV20-1 with TRBJ1-4, with a possible D match to TRBD1 (6 bases). Germline CDR1 is DFQATT and CDR2 is SNEGSKA (reference sequence). The CDR3 spans 14 residues. Trimming took off 8 bases at V and 0 bases at J, with 13 bases between the two ends. The CDR3: CSYRVPATNEKLFF. CDR3 DNA sequence: TGCAGTTACAGGGTCCCAGCAACTAATGAAAAACTGTTTTTT.

The CDR3 DNA reads as TGTGCCAGCAGTTTAGAAGGGTACGAGCAGTACTTC. Protein sequence: CASSLEGYEQYF. V is TRBV12-3 or TRBV12-4 and J is TRBJ2-7; no clear D gene. The CDR3 consists of 12 residues. Trimming removed 1 base at V and 4 bases at J, with 5 bases between.

This clonotype has more than one count but fewer than ten. The chain uses TRBV19 and TRBJ1-1; D unclear. The CDR3 loop spans 14 amino acids. Between the trimmed V and J ends, which lost 1 base and 3 bases, there was a span of 9 bases. The V gene's germline CDR1 is LNHDA and CDR2 SQIVND (reference sequence). The CDR3 reads CASSIAGGYTEAFF. The DNA of the CDR3 is TGTGCCAGTAGTATAGCTGGCGGGTACACTGAAGCTTTCTTT.